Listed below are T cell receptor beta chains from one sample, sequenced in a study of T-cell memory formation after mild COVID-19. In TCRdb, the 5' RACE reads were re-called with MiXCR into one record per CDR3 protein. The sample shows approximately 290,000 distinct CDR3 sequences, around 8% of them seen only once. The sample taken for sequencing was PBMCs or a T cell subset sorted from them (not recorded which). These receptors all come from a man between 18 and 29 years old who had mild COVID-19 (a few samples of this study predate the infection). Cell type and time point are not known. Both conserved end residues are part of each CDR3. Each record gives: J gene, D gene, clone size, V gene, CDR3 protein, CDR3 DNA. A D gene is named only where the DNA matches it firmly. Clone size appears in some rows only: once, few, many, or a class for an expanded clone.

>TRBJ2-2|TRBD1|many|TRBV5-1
CASSLGQGSTGELFF
TGCGCCAGCAGCTTGGGACAGGGGAGTACCGGGGAGCTGTTTTTT
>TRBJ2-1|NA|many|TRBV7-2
CASTIVPPGLLIYEQFF
TGTGCCAGCACCATAGTGCCCCCCGGTTTACTGATCTATGAGCAGTTCTTC
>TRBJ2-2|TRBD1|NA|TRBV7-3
CASSRTGDLTGELFF
TGTGCCAGCAGCAGGACAGGGGATCTCACCGGGGAGCTGTTTTTT
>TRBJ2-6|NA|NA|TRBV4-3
CASSPVGSGANVLTF
TGCGCCAGCAGCCCCGTGGGCTCTGGGGCCAACGTCCTGACTTTC
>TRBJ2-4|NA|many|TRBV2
CASSAGYRGDIQYF
TGTGCCAGCAGTGCGGGCTATCGCGGGGACATTCAGTACTTC
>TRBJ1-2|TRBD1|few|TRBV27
CASSTYRRGLGRQGDGYTF
TGTGCCAGCAGTACATACCGTCGGGGTTTGGGGCGACAGGGTGATGGCTACACCTTC
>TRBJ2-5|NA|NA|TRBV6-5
CASRPGTYETQYF
TGTGCCAGCAGGCCAGGGACTTATGAGACCCAGTACTTC
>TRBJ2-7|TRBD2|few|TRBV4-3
CASSQDSSGVGGQYF
TGCGCCAGCAGCCAAGATTCTAGCGGGGTAGGTGGGCAGTACTTC
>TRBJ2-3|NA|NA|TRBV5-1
CASSLADFADTQYF
TGCGCCAGCAGCTTGGCGGACTTCGCGGATACGCAGTATTTT
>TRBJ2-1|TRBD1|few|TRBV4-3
CASSQVLGQGAGEQFF
TGCGCCAGCAGCCAAGTGCTGGGACAGGGGGCGGGTGAGCAGTTCTTC
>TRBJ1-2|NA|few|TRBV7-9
CASTGPGGYGYTF
TGTGCCAGTACAGGACCGGGGGGTTATGGCTACACCTTC